What follows describes a single T cell receptor (beta chain). As yet, its antigen is unknown. These data originate in a study of PD-1 blockade in mismatch repair-deficient tumors. Study-level information: Patients had over ten mismatch repair-deficient cancer types and were previously treated and progressing.

General study points: Rapid post-treatment expansion, then contraction, generally preceding radiologic response, marked tumor-resident clones.

Germline CDR1 reads SGHRS; CDR2 reads YFSETQ. Trimming shortened V by 1 base and J by 5 bases, and 3 bases separated the two germline ends. The CDR3 extends over 11 amino acids. Clones were sequenced by immunoSEQ multiplex PCR, and TCRdb holds only the in-frame ones, with some missing. The sample consists of about 100,000 clones, about four fifths of them appearing once. This TCR derives from an adult with mismatch repair-deficient cancer. The chain joins TRBV5-1 to TRBJ2-5; D unresolved. The input for sequencing was peripheral blood, taken roughly 36 weeks after starting pembrolizumab. CDR3 sequence: CASSLLETQYF. In DNA form, the CDR3 reads TGCGCCAGCAGCTTGCTTGAGACCCAGTACTTC.